This entry lists 2 T cell receptor beta chains sequenced from one sample in a study of T cells after yellow fever vaccination. TCRdb ran MiXCR on the 5' RACE reads and lists one entry per CDR3 protein. The table lists a few hundred thousand distinct CDR3 sequences, around 7% of them singletons. This specimen was CD4+ T cells sorted from PBMCs, taken 15 days after the yellow fever booster vaccination. The receptor source for this set is a man between 25 and 39 years old who received the YFV17D yellow fever vaccine.

This clonotype has ten or more counts. The chain has TRBV19 and TRBJ2-3; no definite D call. V shed 4 bases and J shed 2 bases, with 10 bases lying between them. Per the germline V gene, CDR1 is LNHDA and CDR2 is SQIVND (reference sequence). This CDR3 comprises 14 residues. The CDR3 DNA is TGTGCCAGTAGTACTCTCCGGCTCACAGATACGCAGTATTTT. The encoded protein is CASSTLRLTDTQYF.

This clonotype was counted only a few times. The chain recombines TRBV27 with TRBJ2-7; 8 bases line up with TRBD2. This CDR3 comprises 15 residues. Per germline, CDR1 MNHEY and CDR2 SMNVEV (reference sequence). The trim removed 2 bases at V and 0 bases at J, leaving 3 bases unmatched. The CDR3: CASSLTSGLSYEQYF. The CDR3, as DNA: TGTGCCAGCAGTTTAACTAGCGGCCTCTCCTACGAGCAGTACTTC.